These T cell receptor beta chains were read from a single sample in a study of T cell changes during pregnancy in multiple sclerosis. Data came from immunoSEQ multiplex PCR; TCRdb stores just in-frame clones and leaves some out. The repertoire holds under 65,000 clones, with around 93% as singletons. Specimen: CD8+ T cells from peripheral blood mononuclear cells, collected in the second trimester of pregnancy. The source of these receptors is a female donor with multiple sclerosis, enrolled in a pregnancy study. The CDR3 runs from the conserved cysteine through the conserved F or W. A D gene is named only where the DNA matches it firmly. Rows give clone size only sometimes, using once, few, many, or a class for an expanded clone.

V gene	clone size	J gene	D gene	CDR3 DNA	CDR3 protein
TRBV27	.	TRBJ2-3	TRBD2	TGTGCCAGCAGTCCTGTTGTAGCGGGAGGCACAGATACGCAGTATTTT	CASSPVVAGGTDTQYF
TRBV11-2	.	TRBJ2-5	TRBD1	TGTGCCAGCAGCCCGGGACAGGGTGTGGAGACCCAGTACTTC	CASSPGQGVETQYF
TRBV7-9	.	TRBJ1-5	.	TGTGCCAGCAGCCGGGATTCCGTTGGGCAGCCCCAGCATTTT	CASSRDSVGQPQHF
TRBV7-6	.	TRBJ2-7	TRBD2	TGTGCCAGCAGCTTCGGACTAGCGGGGGGGGGCTACGAGCAGTACTTC	CASSFGLAGGGYEQYF
TRBV2	.	TRBJ1-2	TRBD1	TGTGCCACGGTTCGAGGGGGCAATTATGGCTACACCTTC	CATVRGGNYGYTF
TRBV6-5	.	TRBJ1-5	.	TGTGCCAGCAGCCACGGGGGGGTCAACAATCAGCCCCAGCATTTT	CASSHGGVNNQPQHF
TRBV9	.	TRBJ2-7	.	TGTGCCAGCAGCGGGACCGGGGATAGCTACGAGCAGTACTTC	CASSGTGDSYEQYF
TRBV19	.	TRBJ2-3	TRBD1	TGTGCCACAAGGGGGCTCGAAACAGATACGCAGTATTTT	CATRGLETDTQYF
TRBV27	.	TRBJ2-3	.	TGTGCCAGTAGCAATTACGGCACAGATACGCAGTATTTT	CASSNYGTDTQYF
TRBV4-1	.	TRBJ1-1	TRBD1	TGCGCCAGCAGCCATCAGGGGGCAGGGGACACTGAAGCTTTCTTT	CASSHQGAGDTEAFF
TRBV6-1	.	TRBJ2-3	TRBD2	TGTGCCACCTCGGGTAGCGGGGGACCTAATACGCAGTATTTT	CATSGSGGPNTQYF
TRBV10-3	.	TRBJ2-1	.	TGTGCAGGGGGACGGATGTACAATGAGCAGTTCTTC	CAGGRMYNEQFF
TRBV27	once	TRBJ2-7	.	TGTGCCAGCAGTAGCGGACCCATTTCAGAGCAGTACTTC	CASSSGPISEQYF
TRBV9	.	TRBJ2-1	.	TGTGCCAGCAGCGCAGACTCTTCGGGCGGGTACAATGAGCAGTTCTTC	CASSADSSGGYNEQFF
TRBV2	once	TRBJ1-5	.	TGTGCCAGCACCACCGGGGATAGTAATCAGCCCCAGCATTTT	CASTTGDSNQPQHF
TRBV6-5	few	TRBJ1-2	.	TGTGCCAGCAGCCAGCAGGGGTCCTACTATGGCTACACCTTC	CASSQQGSYYGYTF
TRBV6-6	.	TRBJ2-3	TRBD2	TGTGCCAGCAGTTACATCGGTAGCGGGGGGGCAGATACGCAGTATTTT	CASSYIGSGGADTQYF
TRBV14	.	TRBJ1-4	.	TGTGCCAGCAGCGCCCGTCGGGGTACGAATGAAAAACTGTTTTTT	CASSARRGTNEKLFF
TRBV4-3	.	TRBJ2-5	.	TGCGCCAGCAGCCAGTGGGGCTCAAGCGAGACCCAGTACTTC	CASSQWGSSETQYF
TRBV16	.	TRBJ1-1	TRBD1	TGTGCCAGCAGCCCTGACAGGGCCACTGAAGCTTTCTTT	CASSPDRATEAFF
TRBV9	.	TRBJ2-1	TRBD1	TGTGCCAGCAGGGGAGAGACAGGGAAGAATGAGCAGTTCTTC	CASRGETGKNEQFF
TRBV27	once	TRBJ1-5	.	TGTGCCAGCAGTTCCGGGACATCTAGCAATCAGCCCCAGCATTTT	CASSSGTSSNQPQHF
TRBV4-3	.	TRBJ1-2	.	TGCGCCAGCAGCCAAGGCCGACAGCCGTCTGGTTACTATGGCTACACCTTC	CASSQGRQPSGYYGYTF
TRBV7-8	.	TRBJ2-1	.	TGTGCCAGCAGCCCCCCAGCGGACAGCTCCTACAATGAGCAGTTCTTC	CASSPPADSSYNEQFF
TRBV30	.	TRBJ2-6	.	TGTGCCTGGACCCCCGTCGTGAGGGATGGGGCCAACGTCCTGACTTTC	CAWTPVVRDGANVLTF
TRBV29-1	.	TRBJ1-5	.	TGCAGCGTTATGGAGGACAATCAGCCCCAGCATTTT	CSVMEDNQPQHF
TRBV27	.	TRBJ1-2	TRBD1	TGTGCCAGCAGCTACGGGACAGCTTCTTATGGCTACACCTTC	CASSYGTASYGYTF
TRBV7-8	.	TRBJ1-2	.	TGTGCCAGCAGGCCTAACAGGGTAGATGGCTACACCTTC	CASRPNRVDGYTF
TRBV29-1	.	TRBJ1-2	TRBD1	TGCAGCGTTGGGCCGGGACAGGGGACGAGAGATGGCTACACCTTC	CSVGPGQGTRDGYTF
TRBV23-1	.	TRBJ2-5	.	TGCGCCAGCGCCAGCCCGGGAGAGTGGGACTTC	CASASPGEWDF
TRBV7-9	.	TRBJ2-7	.	TGTGCCAGCAGTCACATAGACAATCCCCGGTCGTACGAGCAGTACTTC	CASSHIDNPRSYEQYF
TRBV7-9	.	TRBJ2-3	TRBD2	TGTGCCAGCAGCTCGACTAGCGGGAGGGCATTGCGCACAGATACGCAGTATTTT	CASSSTSGRALRTDTQYF
TRBV12-5	few	TRBJ2-1	TRBD1	TGTGCTAGTGGTTTGCGCGGACAGGGTGTTAGGGATGAGCAGTTCTTC	CASGLRGQGVRDEQFF
TRBV6-1	.	TRBJ2-5	.	TGTGCCAGCAGTGGGGGAGCATGGGTGAGGGAAGAGACCCAGTACTTC	CASSGGAWVREETQYF
TRBV4-3	.	TRBJ1-3	TRBD1	TGCGCCAGCAGCCGGGACAGATATACTTCTGGAAACACCATATATTTT	CASSRDRYTSGNTIYF
TRBV2	.	TRBJ2-1	TRBD1	TGTGCCAGCAGTCCGGGACAGGGGGCCTACAATGAGCAGTTCTTC	CASSPGQGAYNEQFF
TRBV28	.	TRBJ2-7	.	TGTGCCAGCAGTTTAAGCGCAGGAGGCTACGAGCAGTACTTC	CASSLSAGGYEQYF
TRBV30	.	TRBJ2-7	.	TGTGCCTGGAGGACAGGTCCCCCCTACGAGCAGTACTTC	CAWRTGPPYEQYF
TRBV18	.	TRBJ2-2	.	TGTGCCAGCTCACCAGACTCCGGAGGGACCGGGGAGCTGTTTTTT	CASSPDSGGTGELFF
TRBV2	.	TRBJ2-7	.	TGTGCCAGCAGCATCGACCGGACGGACTTTAAGTCCTACGAGCAGTACTTC	CASSIDRTDFKSYEQYF
TRBV2	.	TRBJ2-1	TRBD2	TGTGCCATCAGGCGTGGCGGGGGCTCCTACAATGAGCAGTTCTTC	CAIRRGGGSYNEQFF
TRBV18	once	TRBJ2-7	TRBD2	TGTGCCAGCTCCCCCCCGGGGGGGTCCTACGAGCAGTACTTC	CASSPPGGSYEQYF
TRBV2	.	TRBJ2-1	TRBD2	TGTGCCAGCAGTGTCAATCGATATGAGGAGGACACTGCTAGCGGGGGGGTCTATGAGCAGTTCTTC	CASSVNRYEEDTASGGVYEQFF
TRBV18	.	TRBJ1-3	.	TGTGCCAGCTCTCTAGACCCCCTGCCTGGAAACACCATATATTTT	CASSLDPLPGNTIYF
TRBV7-2	.	TRBJ2-5	TRBD2	TGTGCCAGCAGCTCCACTGGGGGGGTATGGGAGACCCAGTACTTC	CASSSTGGVWETQYF
TRBV10-1	.	TRBJ1-1	TRBD1	TGCGCCAGCAGTCGACAGGGGGCGCGGGGTGTGAACACTGAAGCTTTCTTT	CASSRQGARGVNTEAFF
TRBV7-3	.	TRBJ2-3	.	TGTGCCAGCAGCTTAAACGCAGGGGAGCGCCCAGATACGCAGTATTTT	CASSLNAGERPDTQYF
TRBV11-2	.	TRBJ2-7	.	TGTGCCAGCAGCTTGAGGGTACCGGGCGAGCAGTACTTC	CASSLRVPGEQYF
TRBV11-1	.	TRBJ1-1	.	TGTGCCAGCAGCCCGCTCGGAGGCCGGAACACTGAAGCTTTCTTT	CASSPLGGRNTEAFF
TRBV6-1	once	TRBJ2-7	TRBD1	TGTGCCAGCAGTGAACCGGGACAGGCCTATTCCTACGAGCAGTACTTC	CASSEPGQAYSYEQYF
TRBV9	.	TRBJ1-2	.	TGTGCCAGCAGCGTACCATCCGGTGGCTACACCTTC	CASSVPSGGYTF